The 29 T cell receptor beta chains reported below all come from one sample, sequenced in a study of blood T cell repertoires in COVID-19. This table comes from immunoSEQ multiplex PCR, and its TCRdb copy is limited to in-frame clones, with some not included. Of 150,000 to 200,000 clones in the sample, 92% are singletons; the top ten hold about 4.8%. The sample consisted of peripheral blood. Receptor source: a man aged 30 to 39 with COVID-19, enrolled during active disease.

CDR3 DNA sequence: TGTGCCAGCAGCTTGGCTTCTAGTGATGAAAAACTGTTTTTT. Translating gives CASSLASSDEKLFF. The chain has TRBV5-8 and TRBJ1-4; D call uncertain. Trimming took 0 bases from V and 6 from J, leaving 9 bases between them. Germline CDR1 and CDR2: SGHTS and YDEGEE. The CDR3 is 14 residues long.

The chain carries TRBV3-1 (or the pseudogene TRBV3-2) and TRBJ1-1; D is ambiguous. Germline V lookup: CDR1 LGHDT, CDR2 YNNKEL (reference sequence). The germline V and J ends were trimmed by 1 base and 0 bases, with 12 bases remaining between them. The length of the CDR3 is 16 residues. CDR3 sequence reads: CASSQVSVGMNTEAFF. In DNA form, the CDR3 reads TGTGCCAGCAGCCAAGTGTCAGTGGGCATGAACACTGAAGCTTTCTTT.

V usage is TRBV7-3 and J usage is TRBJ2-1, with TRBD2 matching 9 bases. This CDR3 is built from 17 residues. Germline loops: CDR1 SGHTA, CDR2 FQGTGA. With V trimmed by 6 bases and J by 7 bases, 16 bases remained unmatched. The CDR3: CASRSSRRGLASNEQFF. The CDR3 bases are TGTGCCAGCAGGTCCTCCCGGCGGGGACTAGCATCGAATGAGCAGTTCTTC.

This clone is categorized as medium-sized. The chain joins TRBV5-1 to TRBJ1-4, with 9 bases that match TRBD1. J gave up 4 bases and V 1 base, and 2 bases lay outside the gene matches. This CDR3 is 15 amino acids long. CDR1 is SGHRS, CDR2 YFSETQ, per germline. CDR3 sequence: CASSLWTGVNEKLFF. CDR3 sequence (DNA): TGCGCCAGCAGCTTGTGGACAGGGGTTAATGAAAAACTGTTTTTT.

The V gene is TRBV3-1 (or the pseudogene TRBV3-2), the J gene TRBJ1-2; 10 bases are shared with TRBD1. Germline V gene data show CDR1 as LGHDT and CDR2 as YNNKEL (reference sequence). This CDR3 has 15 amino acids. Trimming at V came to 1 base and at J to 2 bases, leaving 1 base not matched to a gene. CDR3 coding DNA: TGTGCCAGCAGCCAAGGGGGACAGGGGAACTATGGCTACACCTTC. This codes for CASSQGGQGNYGYTF.

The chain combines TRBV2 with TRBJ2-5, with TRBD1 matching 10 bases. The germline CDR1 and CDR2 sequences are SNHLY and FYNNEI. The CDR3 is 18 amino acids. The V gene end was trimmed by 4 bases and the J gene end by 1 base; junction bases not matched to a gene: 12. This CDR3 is CASSGPQGTGEGQETQYF. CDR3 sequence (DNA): TGTGCCAGCAGTGGCCCTCAAGGGACAGGGGAAGGCCAAGAGACCCAGTACTTC.

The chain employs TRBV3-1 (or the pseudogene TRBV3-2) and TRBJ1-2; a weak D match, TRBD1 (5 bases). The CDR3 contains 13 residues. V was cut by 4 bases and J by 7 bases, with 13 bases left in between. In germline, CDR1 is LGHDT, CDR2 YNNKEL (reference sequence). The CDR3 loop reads CASSPVGEGGYTF. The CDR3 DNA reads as TGTGCCAGCAGCCCAGTAGGGGAGGGTGGCTACACCTTC.

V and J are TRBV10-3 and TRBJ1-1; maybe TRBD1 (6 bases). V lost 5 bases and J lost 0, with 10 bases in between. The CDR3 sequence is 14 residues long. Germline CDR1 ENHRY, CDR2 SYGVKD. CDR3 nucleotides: TGTGCCATCAGTTTCACAGGGCTGAACACTGAAGCTTTCTTT. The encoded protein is CAISFTGLNTEAFF.

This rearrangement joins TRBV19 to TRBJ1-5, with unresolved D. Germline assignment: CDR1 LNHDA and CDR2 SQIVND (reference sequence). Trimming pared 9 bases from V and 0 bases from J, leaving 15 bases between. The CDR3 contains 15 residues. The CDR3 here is CASRTYPDSNQPQHF. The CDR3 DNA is TGTGCCAGCCGCACATACCCAGATAGCAATCAGCCCCAGCATTTT.

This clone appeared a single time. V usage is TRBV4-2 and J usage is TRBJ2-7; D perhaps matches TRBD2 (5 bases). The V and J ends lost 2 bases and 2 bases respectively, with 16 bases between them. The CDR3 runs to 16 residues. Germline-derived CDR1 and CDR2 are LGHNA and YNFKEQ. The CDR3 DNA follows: TGTGCCAGCAGCCAAAAGGCGGACTCGATCCCCTACGAGCAGTACTTC. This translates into CASSQKADSIPYEQYF.

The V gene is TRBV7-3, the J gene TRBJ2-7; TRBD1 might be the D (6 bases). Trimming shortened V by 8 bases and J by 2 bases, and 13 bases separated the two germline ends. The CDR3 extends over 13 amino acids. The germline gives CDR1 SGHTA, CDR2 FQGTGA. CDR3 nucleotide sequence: TGTGCCAGCGCTTCGACAGGTACCTACGAGCAGTACTTC. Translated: CASASTGTYEQYF.

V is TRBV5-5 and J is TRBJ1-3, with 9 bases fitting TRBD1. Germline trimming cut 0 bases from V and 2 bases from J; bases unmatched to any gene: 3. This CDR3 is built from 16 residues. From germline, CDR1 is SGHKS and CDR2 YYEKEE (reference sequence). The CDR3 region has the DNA TGTGCCAGCAGCTTGGAATACAGGGGGCCTGGAAACACCATATATTTT. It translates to CASSLEYRGPGNTIYF.

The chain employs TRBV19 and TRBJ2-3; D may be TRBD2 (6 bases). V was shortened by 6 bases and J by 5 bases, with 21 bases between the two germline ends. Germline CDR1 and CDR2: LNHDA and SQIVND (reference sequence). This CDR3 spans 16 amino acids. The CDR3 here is CASRGPVEGVGDTQYF. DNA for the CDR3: TGTGCCAGTAGAGGTCCGGTGGAGGGAGTTGGAGATACGCAGTATTTT.

CDR3 region: CASSPRRGFPTEAFF. CDR3 nucleotides: TGTGCCTCCAGCCCTAGAAGGGGTTTCCCCACTGAAGCTTTCTTT. V usage is TRBV6-2 or TRBV6-3 and J usage is TRBJ1-1; the D gene is possibly TRBD1 (5 bases). The CDR3 covers 15 residues. Looked up from germline, CDR1 is MNHEY and CDR2 is SVGEGT. Trimming pared 11 bases from V and 4 bases from J, leaving 23 bases between.

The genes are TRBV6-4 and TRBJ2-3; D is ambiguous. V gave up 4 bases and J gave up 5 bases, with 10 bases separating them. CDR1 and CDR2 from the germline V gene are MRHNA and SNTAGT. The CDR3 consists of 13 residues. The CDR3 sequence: CASSALIGDTQYF. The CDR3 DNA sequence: TGTGCCAGCAGTGCCCTGATCGGAGATACGCAGTATTTT.

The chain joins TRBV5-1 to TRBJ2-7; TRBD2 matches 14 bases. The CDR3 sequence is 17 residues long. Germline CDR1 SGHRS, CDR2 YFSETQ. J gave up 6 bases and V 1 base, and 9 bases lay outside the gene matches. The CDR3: CASSLMTSGRAAGEQYF. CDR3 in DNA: TGCGCCAGCAGCTTGATGACTAGCGGGAGGGCCGCGGGCGAGCAGTACTTC.

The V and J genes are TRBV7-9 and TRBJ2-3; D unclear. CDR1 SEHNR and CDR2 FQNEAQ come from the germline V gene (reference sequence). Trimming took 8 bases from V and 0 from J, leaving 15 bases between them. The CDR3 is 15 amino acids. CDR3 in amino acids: CASPLPPFSTDTQYF. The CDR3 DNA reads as TGTGCCAGCCCACTGCCACCCTTCAGCACAGATACGCAGTATTTT.

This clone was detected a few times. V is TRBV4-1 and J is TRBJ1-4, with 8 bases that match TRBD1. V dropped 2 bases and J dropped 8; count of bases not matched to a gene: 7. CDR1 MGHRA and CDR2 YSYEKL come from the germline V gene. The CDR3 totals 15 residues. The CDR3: CASSQRDRSREKLFF. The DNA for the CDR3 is TGCGCCAGCAGCCAACGGGACAGGAGTAGAGAAAAACTGTTTTTT.

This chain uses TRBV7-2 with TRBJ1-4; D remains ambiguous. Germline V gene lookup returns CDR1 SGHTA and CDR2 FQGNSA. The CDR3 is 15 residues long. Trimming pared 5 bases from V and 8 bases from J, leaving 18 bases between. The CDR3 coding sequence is TGTGCCAGCAGCAACCAGGCCGTGGGCAGCGAAAAACTGTTTTTT. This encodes CASSNQAVGSEKLFF.

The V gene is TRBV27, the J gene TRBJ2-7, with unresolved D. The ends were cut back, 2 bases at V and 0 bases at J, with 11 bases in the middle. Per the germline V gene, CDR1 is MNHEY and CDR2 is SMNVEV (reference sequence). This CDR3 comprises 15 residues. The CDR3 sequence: CASSLTGSSSYEQYF. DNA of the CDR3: TGTGCCAGCAGTTTAACGGGTTCAAGCTCCTACGAGCAGTACTTC.

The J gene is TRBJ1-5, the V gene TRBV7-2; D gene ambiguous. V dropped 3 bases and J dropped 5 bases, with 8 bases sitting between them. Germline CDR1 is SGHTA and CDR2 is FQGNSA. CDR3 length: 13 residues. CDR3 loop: CASSFTEDQPQHF. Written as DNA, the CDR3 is TGTGCCAGCAGCTTCACTGAAGATCAGCCCCAGCATTTT.

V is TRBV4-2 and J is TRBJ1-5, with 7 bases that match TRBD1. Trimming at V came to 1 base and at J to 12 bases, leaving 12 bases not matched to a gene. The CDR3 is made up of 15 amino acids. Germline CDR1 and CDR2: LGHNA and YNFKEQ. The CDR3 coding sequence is TGTGCCAGCAGCCAAGGTGGGCAGGGGGACCAAAACCAGCATTTT. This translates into CASSQGGQGDQNQHF.

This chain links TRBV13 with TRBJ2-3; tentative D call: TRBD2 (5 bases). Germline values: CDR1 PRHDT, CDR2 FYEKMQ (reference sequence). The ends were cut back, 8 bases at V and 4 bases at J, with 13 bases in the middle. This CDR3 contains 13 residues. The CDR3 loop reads CASASEGADTQYF. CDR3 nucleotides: TGTGCCAGCGCATCAGAGGGCGCAGATACGCAGTATTTT.

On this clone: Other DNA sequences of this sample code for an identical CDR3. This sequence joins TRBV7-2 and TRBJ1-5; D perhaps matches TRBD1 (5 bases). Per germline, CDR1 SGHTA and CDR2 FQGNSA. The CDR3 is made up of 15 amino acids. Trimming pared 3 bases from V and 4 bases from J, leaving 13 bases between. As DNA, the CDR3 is TGTGCCAGCAGCTTTCAGGGCACGTCGAATCAGCCCCAGCATTTT. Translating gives CASSFQGTSNQPQHF. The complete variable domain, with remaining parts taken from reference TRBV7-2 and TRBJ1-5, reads GAGVSQSPSNKVTEKGKDVELRCDPISGHTALYWYRQSLGQGLEFLIYFQGNSAPDKSGLPSDRFSAERTGGSVSTLTIQRTQQEDSAVYLCASSFQGTSNQPQHFGDGTRLSIL.

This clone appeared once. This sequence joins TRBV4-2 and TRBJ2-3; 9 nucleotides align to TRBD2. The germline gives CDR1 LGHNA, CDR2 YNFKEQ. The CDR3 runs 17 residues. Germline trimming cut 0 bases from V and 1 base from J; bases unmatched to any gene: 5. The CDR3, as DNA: TGTGCCAGCAGCCAAGAGGTAGCGGGGGAGCGCACAGATACGCAGTATTTT. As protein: CASSQEVAGERTDTQYF.

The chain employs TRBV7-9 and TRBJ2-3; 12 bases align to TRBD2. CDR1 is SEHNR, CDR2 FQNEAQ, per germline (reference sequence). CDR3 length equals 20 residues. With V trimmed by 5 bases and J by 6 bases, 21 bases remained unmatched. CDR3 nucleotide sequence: TGTGCCAGCAGCACCCCAACTAGCGGGGGGCTCTTGAGTCCTTGGGATACGCAGTATTTT. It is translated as CASSTPTSGGLLSPWDTQYF.

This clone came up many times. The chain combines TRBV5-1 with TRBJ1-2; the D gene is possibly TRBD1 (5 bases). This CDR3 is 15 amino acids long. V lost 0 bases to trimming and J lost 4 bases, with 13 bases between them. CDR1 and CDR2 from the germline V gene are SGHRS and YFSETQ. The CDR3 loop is CASSLATGKSYGYTF. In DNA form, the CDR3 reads TGCGCCAGCAGCTTGGCTACAGGCAAATCCTATGGCTACACCTTC.

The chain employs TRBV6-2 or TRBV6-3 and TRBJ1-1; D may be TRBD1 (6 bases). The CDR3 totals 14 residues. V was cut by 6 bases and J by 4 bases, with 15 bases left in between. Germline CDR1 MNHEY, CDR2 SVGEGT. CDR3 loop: CASRYRGGFTEAFF. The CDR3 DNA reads TGTGCCAGCAGATACAGAGGGGGTTTCACTGAAGCTTTCTTT.

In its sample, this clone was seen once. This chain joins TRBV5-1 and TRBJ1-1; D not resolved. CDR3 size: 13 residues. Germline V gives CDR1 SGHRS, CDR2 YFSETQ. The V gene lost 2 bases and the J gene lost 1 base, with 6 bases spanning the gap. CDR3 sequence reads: CASSFNGNTEAFF. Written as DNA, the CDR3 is TGCGCCAGCAGCTTTAACGGGAACACTGAAGCTTTCTTT.